Listed below are T cell receptor beta chains from one sample, sequenced in a study of CD8+ T cells in alopecia areata. Using immunoSEQ multiplex PCR, the repertoire was profiled, and TCRdb retains in-frame clones only, with some absent. The profile shows under 25,000 clones, just under 60% of them singletons. The source was skin, collected at week 4, from a patient treated with tofacitinib. Receptors were obtained from a human donor with alopecia areata. Both conserved end residues are part of each CDR3. A D gene is named only where the DNA matches it firmly. Size is omitted from some rows. Given values are once, few, many or a class for expanded clones.

CDR3	DNA	V	D	J	size
CASSLELAGSSTDTQYF	TGTGCCAGCAGCTTAGAGCTAGCGGGGAGTAGCACAGATACGCAGTATTTT	TRBV7-8	TRBD2	TRBJ2-3	-
CASSLEVAGNTGELFF	TGCGCCAGCAGCTTGGAAGTCGCGGGGAACACCGGGGAGCTGTTTTTT	TRBV5-1	-	TRBJ2-2	-
CASSLEGDRAGEQYF	TGTGCCAGCAGCTTAGAGGGAGACAGGGCCGGGGAGCAGTACTTC	TRBV7-6	TRBD1	TRBJ2-7	-
CAAKTSGGLHEQFF	TGTGCCGCGAAAACTAGCGGGGGTCTTCATGAGCAGTTCTTC	TRBV6-5	TRBD2	TRBJ2-1	-
CASSNSGNTIYF	TGTGCCAGTAGCAACTCTGGAAACACCATATATTTT	TRBV19	-	TRBJ1-3	-
CASGQGTGELFF	TGTGCCAGCGGACAGGGCACCGGGGAGCTGTTTTTT	TRBV28	TRBD1	TRBJ2-2	-
CASSLSPRPGNSPLHF	TGTGCCAGCAGCTTGTCCCCTAGACCAGGGAATTCACCCCTCCACTTT	TRBV5-5	-	TRBJ1-6	-
CASSQGGQGTSYEQYF	TGTGCCAGCAGCCAAGGGGGACAGGGGACATCCTACGAGCAGTACTTC	TRBV4-1	TRBD1	TRBJ2-7	-
CASSFGSSEAFF	TGTGCCAGCAGCTTTGGTAGCTCTGAAGCTTTCTTT	TRBV7-9	-	TRBJ1-1	few
CASSLLPKGKPETQYF	TGTGCCAGCAGTTTACTCCCCAAGGGAAAGCCAGAGACCCAGTACTTC	TRBV28	-	TRBJ2-5	few
CASSTGGSANTGELFF	TGCGCCAGCAGCACTGGGGGTAGTGCGAACACCGGGGAGCTGTTTTTT	TRBV5-1	-	TRBJ2-2	few
CASSPSNQPQHF	TGTGCCAGCAGCCCGAGCAATCAGCCCCAGCATTTT	TRBV7-9	-	TRBJ1-5	few
CASSLEGQGGMAGNTIYF	TGCGCCAGCAGCTTGGAGGGACAGGGAGGAATGGCTGGAAACACCATATATTTT	TRBV5-1	TRBD1	TRBJ1-3	-
CASGPRTGQETQYF	TGTGCTAGTGGACCCCGGACAGGGCAAGAGACCCAGTACTTC	TRBV12-5	TRBD1	TRBJ2-5	-
CASSQVFTDLTDTQYF	TGCGCCAGCAGCCAAGTGTTCACAGATCTCACAGATACGCAGTATTTT	TRBV4-1	-	TRBJ2-3	-
CASSLGLTRGSEGAFF	TGTGCCAGCAGCTTAGGGTTGACGCGGGGGTCCGAAGGTGCTTTCTTT	TRBV7-9	-	TRBJ1-1	-
CASSQNPGRSSYEQYF	TGCGCCAGCAGCCAAAATCCGGGACGGTCCTCCTACGAGCAGTACTTC	TRBV4-1	-	TRBJ2-7	once
CASSPNPGISYEQYF	TGTGCCAGCAGCCCGAACCCAGGGATAAGTTACGAGCAGTACTTC	TRBV7-9	-	TRBJ2-7	-
CASRGQHGYTF	TGCGCCAGCCGGGGACAGCATGGCTACACCTTC	TRBV23-1	TRBD1	TRBJ1-2	-
CASTRHGGQENSPLHF	TGCGCCAGCACCCGGCACGGGGGGCAGGAGAATTCACCCCTCCACTTT	TRBV5-1	-	TRBJ1-6	-
CASSLRTDSNEKLFF	TGCGCCAGCAGCCTAAGGACAGACTCTAATGAAAAACTGTTTTTT	TRBV5-1	-	TRBJ1-4	-
CASRVDGFGEKLFF	TGTGCCAGCAGGGTGGACGGGTTTGGGGAAAAACTGTTTTTT	TRBV6-1	-	TRBJ1-4	-
CASSYRRPKNNEQFF	TGTGCCAGCAGTTACCGGCGGCCTAAAAACAATGAGCAGTTCTTC	TRBV6-6	-	TRBJ2-1	few
CASMEGANSGANVLTF	TGTGCCAGCATGGAGGGGGCTAACTCTGGGGCCAACGTCCTGACTTTC	TRBV2	-	TRBJ2-6	few
CASSPRDLGSDTEAFF	TGTGCCAGCAGCCCTCGGGACCTAGGGTCTGACACTGAAGCTTTCTTT	TRBV5-4	-	TRBJ1-1	once
CASSLQDRETQYF	TGTGCCAGCAGCTTGCAAGACAGAGAGACCCAGTACTTC	TRBV5-4	-	TRBJ2-5	-
CASRGTTGATNYGYTF	TGTGCCAGCAGAGGAACGACAGGGGCGACTAACTATGGCTACACCTTC	TRBV6-6	TRBD1	TRBJ1-2	-
CASSSGGNQPQHF	TGTGCCAGCAGTTCAGGGGGCAATCAGCCCCAGCATTTT	TRBV6-5	-	TRBJ1-5	once
CASTLYRDTQYF	TGTGCCAGCACCCTATACCGGGACACGCAGTATTTT	TRBV11-2	-	TRBJ2-3	-
CASSPSWTASSYEQYF	TGTGCCAGCAGTCCTTCGTGGACAGCCAGCTCCTACGAGCAGTACTTC	TRBV27	-	TRBJ2-7	few
CASSQNRNTEAFF	TGTGCCAGCAGCCAGAACCGGAACACTGAAGCTTTCTTT	TRBV6-5	-	TRBJ1-1	-
CASSLASGGGNQPQHF	TGTGCCAGCAGCTTGGCTTCAGGCGGTGGCAATCAGCCCCAGCATTTT	TRBV5-6	-	TRBJ1-5	-
CASSETGYRDTQYF	TGCGCCAGCAGCGAGACAGGGTATCGAGATACGCAGTATTTT	TRBV4-1	TRBD1	TRBJ2-3	-
CASSLSGSVSTDTQYF	TGTGCCAGCAGTTTATCCGGGAGTGTTTCCACAGATACGCAGTATTTT	TRBV28	-	TRBJ2-3	-
CAITTSPGYANYGYTF	TGTGCCATCACTACGTCGCCTGGTTACGCTAACTATGGCTACACCTTC	TRBV10-3	-	TRBJ1-2	-
CASSYGLGFYGYTF	TGTGCCAGCAGTTATGGTCTAGGGTTCTATGGCTACACCTTC	TRBV6-6	-	TRBJ1-2	-
CASSVSGGYNEQFF	TGTGCCAGCAGCGTTAGCGGGGGGTACAATGAGCAGTTCTTC	TRBV7-8	TRBD2	TRBJ2-1	-
CASSSGQDTEAFF	TGTGCCAGCAGCTCGGGACAGGACACTGAAGCTTTCTTT	TRBV7-3	TRBD1	TRBJ1-1	-
CASSESPFAAKNIQYF	TGTGCCAGCAGTGAGTCTCCGTTTGCAGCCAAAAACATTCAGTACTTC	TRBV6-1	-	TRBJ2-4	-
CASSQARRTGASTDTQYF	TGTGCCAGCAGCCAAGCTAGAAGGACAGGGGCTAGCACAGATACGCAGTATTTT	TRBV14	TRBD1	TRBJ2-3	-
CASSLAGINGELFF	TGTGCCAGCAGTTTAGCGGGAATTAACGGGGAGCTGTTTTTT	TRBV28	-	TRBJ2-2	few
CASSQGGRAVANYGYTF	TGCGCCAGCAGCCAAGGAGGGAGAGCGGTAGCTAACTATGGCTACACCTTC	TRBV4-1	-	TRBJ1-2	-
CASRVGGLNEKLFF	TGTGCCAGCAGGGTTGGGGGACTTAATGAAAAACTGTTTTTT	TRBV28	-	TRBJ1-4	few
CASSPGEGYGYTF	TGTGCCAGCTCACCAGGGGAGGGCTATGGCTACACCTTC	TRBV18	-	TRBJ1-2	-
CASSLAKTPQYF	TGTGCCAGCAGCTTGGCGAAGACTCCCCAGTACTTC	TRBV11-2	-	TRBJ2-5	few
CASSQLRQGGFRTTNEKLFF	TGTGCCAGCAGCCAACTACGACAGGGGGGTTTTAGAACGACTAATGAAAAACTGTTTTTT	TRBV4-2	TRBD1	TRBJ1-4	-
CASSAAGVSGTYGYTF	TGTGCCAGCAGCGCGGCAGGGGTTTCCGGGACCTATGGCTACACCTTC	TRBV9	-	TRBJ1-2	few